This entry lists 32 T cell receptor beta chains sequenced from one sample in a study of beta chain features in type 1 diabetes. Reverse transcribing all isolated RNA meant expressed TCRB transcripts were sequenced. Repertoires were generated with immunoSEQ multiplex PCR, while TCRdb's copy carries only in-frame clones and drops some. The repertoire holds over 350,000 clones, with approximately 15% as singletons. Sequences were obtained from naive CD4+ T cells from blood. Receptors were obtained from a young woman in good health.

The sample holds a few counts of this clone. This chain joins TRBV28 and TRBJ2-7; 7 bases map to TRBD1. V was pared by 5 bases and J by 2 bases, with 6 bases of the junction left unmatched. The CDR3 contains 14 residues. Germline V lookup: CDR1 MDHEN, CDR2 SYDVKM. The CDR3 bases are TGTGCCAGCAGTGCGCAGACAGGGACCTACGAGCAGTACTTC. Residues: CASSAQTGTYEQYF.

This chain connects TRBV4-1 to TRBJ1-2; D gene unclear. V lost 1 base and J lost 4, with 7 bases in between. This CDR3 has 13 amino acids. Per the germline V gene, CDR1 is MGHRA and CDR2 is YSYEKL. The CDR3 is CASSQVSSYGYTF. The CDR3 coding sequence is TGCGCCAGCAGCCAAGTTTCCAGCTATGGCTACACCTTC.

The CDR3 here is CASSTSGRGGQETQYF. The CDR3 DNA is TGTGCCAGCAGCACTAGCGGGAGAGGAGGCCAAGAGACCCAGTACTTC. The J gene is TRBJ2-5, the V gene TRBV28, with 11 bases fitting TRBD2. The V segment lost 6 bases and the J segment 1 base; nucleotides outside the gene matches: 7. Germline CDR1 reads MDHEN; CDR2 reads SYDVKM. There are 16 residues in the CDR3.

The table lists this clone with a few counts. The chain uses TRBV5-4 and TRBJ2-1; 9 nucleotides line up with TRBD2. With V trimmed by 4 bases and J by 5 bases, 7 bases remained unmatched. The germline CDR1 and CDR2 sequences are SGHNT and YYREEE (reference sequence). The CDR3 is 15 residues long. Here the CDR3 DNA reads TGTGCCAGCAGCGCGGCCGGGACTAGCCACAATGAGCAGTTCTTC. Its translation is CASSAAGTSHNEQFF.

Points on this clone: The sample holds other DNA sequences that translate to the same CDR3. The chain links TRBV5-1 to TRBJ2-7, with a tentative D call TRBD2 (6 bases). V dropped 2 bases and J dropped 1 base, with 7 bases sitting between them. Germline-derived CDR1 and CDR2 are SGHRS and YFSETQ. The CDR3 spans 13 residues. DNA for the CDR3: TGCGCCAGCAGCTTCGGGGGATCCTACGAGCAGTACTTC. The encoded protein is CASSFGGSYEQYF.

The V call is TRBV30, the J call TRBJ2-5; D uncertain. V shed 0 bases and J shed 5 bases, with 10 bases lying between them. The CDR3 runs to 13 residues. From germline, CDR1 is GTSNPN and CDR2 SVGIG (reference sequence). The CDR3 loop reads CAWSVGDPETQYF. CDR3 DNA sequence: TGTGCCTGGAGTGTCGGAGACCCGGAGACCCAGTACTTC. The full variable domain, with the rest looked up from reference TRBV30 and TRBJ2-5, is SQTIHQWPATLVQPVGSPLSLECTVEGTSNPNLYWYRQAAGRGLQLLFYSVGIGQISSEVPQNLSASRPQDRQFILSSKKLLLSDSGFYLCAWSVGDPETQYFGPGTRLLVL.

V usage is TRBV9 and J usage is TRBJ2-6, with no clear D. The V gene lost 1 base and the J gene lost 0 bases, with 5 bases spanning the gap. The germline V gene encodes CDR1 SGDLS and CDR2 YYNGEE. This CDR3 has 15 residues. Written as DNA, the CDR3 is TGTGCCAGCAGCGTAAGTAGCTCTGGGGCCAACGTCCTGACTTTC. It is translated as CASSVSSSGANVLTF.

The chain recombines TRBV6-6 with TRBJ2-7; 12 bases are a match to TRBD2. V was pared by 4 bases and J by 3 bases, with 7 bases of the junction left unmatched. Germline CDR1 reads MNHNY; CDR2 reads SVGAGI (reference sequence). This CDR3 region has 16 residues. CDR3 nucleotides: TGTGCCAGCAGTTCCTACGGACTAGCGGGATTCTACGAGCAGTACTTC. This codes for CASSSYGLAGFYEQYF.

This clone was seen only a few times. CDR3 amino acids: CAWTGVGNQPQHF. The DNA for the CDR3 is TGTGCCTGGACAGGGGTCGGCAATCAGCCCCAGCATTTT. This chain uses TRBV30 with TRBJ1-5; tentative D call: TRBD1 (6 bases). Germline CDR1 reads GTSNPN; CDR2 reads SVGIG (reference sequence). With 4 bases removed from V and 2 bases from J, the gap between germline ends came to 9 bases. This CDR3 has 13 residues.

V and J are TRBV2 and TRBJ1-2; perhaps TRBD1 as D (5 bases). With 9 bases removed from V and 7 bases from J, the gap between germline ends came to 12 bases. Germline V gene lookup returns CDR1 SNHLY and CDR2 FYNNEI. This CDR3 spans 11 amino acids. CDR3 region: CARAGSGGYTF. CDR3 DNA sequence: TGTGCCAGGGCAGGGTCTGGTGGCTACACCTTC.

Only a few counts were recorded for this clone. V gene TRBV15 combines with J gene TRBJ2-5; TRBD2 matches at 7 bases. Trimming at V came to 3 bases and at J to 5 bases, leaving 6 bases not matched to a gene. Germline values: CDR1 LNHNV, CDR2 YYDKDF (reference sequence). The CDR3 sequence is 14 residues long. The DNA of the CDR3 is TGTGCCACCAGCAGGAGGAGCGGGGTGGAGACCCAGTACTTC. This translates into CATSRRSGVETQYF.

The rearrangement joins TRBV25-1 to TRBJ2-1, with a possible D match to TRBD2 (6 bases). The V end lost 5 bases, the J end lost 5 bases, and 16 bases lay between the germline ends. In germline, CDR1 is MGHDK, CDR2 SYGVNS. The CDR3 has 15 residues. CDR3 in amino acids: CASSLRWDFHNEQFF. In DNA, the CDR3 is TGTGCCAGCAGTTTACGGTGGGACTTCCACAATGAGCAGTTCTTC.

This clone was seen a handful of times. This chain joins TRBV6-6 and TRBJ2-5; 7 bases match TRBD1. J lost 5 bases, V lost 4 bases, and 7 bases had no gene match. This CDR3 has 14 residues. Germline V gene sequence: CDR1 MNHNY, CDR2 SVGAGI (reference sequence). In DNA, the CDR3 is TGTGCCAGCAGTTCCCCGACAGGGAGTGAGACCCAGTACTTC. Translated, it gives CASSSPTGSETQYF.

V gene TRBV18 combines with J gene TRBJ2-5; D perhaps matches TRBD2 (6 bases). CDR3 length: 14 residues. Trimming took 5 bases from V and 3 from J, leaving 13 bases between them. Germline assignment: CDR1 KGHSH and CDR2 LQKENI. CDR3 in DNA: TGTGCCAGCTCATCCCGTAGCGGAGAAGAGACCCAGTACTTC. Its protein product is CASSSRSGEETQYF. The full variable domain, its missing parts supplied by reference TRBV18 and TRBJ2-5, is NAGVMQNPRHLVRRRGQEARLRCSPMKGHSHVYWYRQLPEEGLKFMVYLQKENIIDESGMPKERFSAEFPKEGPSILRIQQVVRGDSAAYFCASSSRSGEETQYFGPGTRLLVL.

A few counts support this clone. The chain uses TRBV18 and TRBJ2-5; D not resolved. The CDR3 is made up of 15 amino acids. The germline V gene encodes CDR1 KGHSH and CDR2 LQKENI. The germline V and J ends were trimmed by 3 bases and 2 bases, with 13 bases remaining between them. CDR3 region: CASSPLSSSQETQYF. CDR3 in DNA: TGTGCCAGCTCACCCCTAAGTTCTAGTCAAGAGACCCAGTACTTC.

V gene TRBV21-1 combines with J gene TRBJ2-7; the table gives TRBD2 as D, unverified against the DNA. TRBV21-1 is classified as a pseudogene. The CDR3 is 18 residues long. CDR3 sequence (DNA): TGTGCCAGCGTCAAGACTAGCGGGCCTCCTCAGCCCCTCTACGAGCAGTACTTC. Translation gives CASVKTSGPPQPLYEQYF.

The rearrangement links TRBV2 to TRBJ1-4; 7 bases line up with TRBD1. With V trimmed by 7 bases and J by 7 bases, 12 bases remained unmatched. CDR3 length: 15 amino acids. Germline V gene sequence: CDR1 SNHLY, CDR2 FYNNEI. The CDR3 DNA follows: TGTGCCAGCAACCTACGGGGACAGATTACTGAAAAACTGTTTTTT. It codes for CASNLRGQITEKLFF.

This clone was seen a few times. J is TRBJ2-7 and V is TRBV29-1; 8 nucleotides line up with TRBD1. The CDR3 extends over 12 amino acids. The germline V gene encodes CDR1 SQVTM and CDR2 ANQGSEA. V shed 7 bases, J shed 3 bases, and the junction held 5 bases outside the gene matches. CDR3 nucleotide sequence: TGCAGCGCAGGACAGGGTAACTACGAGCAGTACTTC. It yields the protein CSAGQGNYEQYF.

This clone came up a few times. The genes are TRBV29-1 and TRBJ2-3, with D perhaps matching TRBD2 (6 bases). The germline gives CDR1 SQVTM, CDR2 ANQGSEA. V was trimmed by 7 bases and J by 4 bases, leaving 15 bases between them. This CDR3 is built from 13 residues. CDR3 DNA sequence: TGCAGCGCAGGGCGGGATAGTTCAGATACGCAGTATTTT. This gives the protein CSAGRDSSDTQYF.

This clone has a handful of counts. The V gene is TRBV29-1, the J gene TRBJ1-4; a possible D gene is TRBD1 (5 bases). CDR1 and CDR2 from the germline V gene are SQVTM and ANQGSEA. The CDR3 loop spans 11 amino acids. V was pared by 4 bases and J by 6 bases, with 6 bases between. This chain's CDR3 is CSVVRDEKLFF. The DNA for the CDR3 is TGCAGCGTTGTCAGGGATGAAAAACTGTTTTTT.

This clone was detected only a few times. The chain has TRBV9 and TRBJ1-5; 8 positions match TRBD1. Germline V CDR1 and CDR2: SGDLS, YYNGEE. The V gene end was trimmed by 4 bases and the J gene end by 3 bases; junction bases not matched to a gene: 3. CDR3 length: 14 residues. The CDR3 nucleotides read TGTGCCAGCAGCCCGGGACAGGCCAATCAGCCCCAGCATTTT. It is translated as CASSPGQANQPQHF.

This clone occurred a few times. The rearrangement joins TRBV30 to TRBJ2-5; 7 bases are a match to TRBD2. Germline-derived CDR1 and CDR2 are GTSNPN and SVGIG (reference sequence). The ends lost 3 bases at V and 5 bases at J; junction bases unmatched: 6. CDR3 size: 13 residues. The chain's CDR3 is CAWSRLARETQYF. CDR3 in DNA: TGTGCCTGGAGCCGACTAGCCCGGGAGACCCAGTACTTC.

This clone was counted only a few times. The gene calls are TRBV28 and TRBJ2-6, with D unclear. Looked up from germline, CDR1 is MDHEN and CDR2 is SYDVKM. The CDR3 has 14 residues. Trimming left V 5 bases short and J 0 bases short, with 5 bases between. The CDR3 DNA reads TGTGCCAGCAGTGTACACTCTGGGGCCAACGTCCTGACTTTC. Amino acids: CASSVHSGANVLTF.

The gene calls are TRBV30 and TRBJ2-3, with D possibly TRBD2 on 6 matching bases. Germline loops: CDR1 GTSNPN, CDR2 SVGIG (reference sequence). Trimming took off 8 bases at V and 0 bases at J, with 9 bases between the two ends. The CDR3 is made up of 12 amino acids. The chain's CDR3 is CAGGGSTDTQYF. The CDR3 region has the DNA TGTGCCGGGGGAGGAAGCACAGATACGCAGTATTTT.

This chain links TRBV2 with TRBJ1-5, with 9 bases lining up with TRBD1. V lost 6 bases to trimming and J lost 0 bases; unmatched junction nucleotides: 9. The CDR3 consists of 17 residues. Per the germline V gene, CDR1 is SNHLY and CDR2 is FYNNEI. The CDR3: CASRDRGALSSNQPQHF. CDR3 DNA sequence: TGTGCCAGCAGGGACAGGGGTGCCTTGAGTAGCAATCAGCCCCAGCATTTT.

The rearrangement uses TRBV28 and TRBJ2-7; 16 bases align to TRBD2. The germline V gene encodes CDR1 MDHEN and CDR2 SYDVKM. The CDR3 has 17 amino acids. With V trimmed by 6 bases and J by 9 bases, 14 bases remained unmatched. CDR3 amino acids: CASSSPGTSGRALAQYF. The CDR3 nucleotides are TGTGCCAGCAGCAGTCCCGGGACTAGCGGGAGGGCCCTCGCGCAGTACTTC.

The V gene is TRBV28, the J gene TRBJ1-1, with D perhaps matching TRBD1 (5 bases). This CDR3 is 15 amino acids long. Per germline, CDR1 MDHEN and CDR2 SYDVKM. The V end was cut by 2 bases, the J end by 1 base, with 11 bases between. CDR3 residues: CASSLHAQGNTEAFF. The CDR3 bases are TGTGCCAGCAGTTTACACGCCCAGGGGAACACTGAAGCTTTCTTT.

In its sample, this clone was seen a few times. Other DNA sequences in this specimen translate into the identical CDR3. The V and J genes are TRBV2 and TRBJ2-7; TRBD1 matches 7 bases. Germline V gene data show CDR1 as SNHLY and CDR2 as FYNNEI. CDR3 length: 12 amino acids. V lost 5 bases to trimming and J lost 3 bases; unmatched junction nucleotides: 1. This chain's CDR3 is CASSRQGYEQYF. The CDR3 nucleotides read TGTGCCAGCAGTCGACAGGGCTACGAGCAGTACTTC.

The chain has TRBV7-9 and TRBJ2-4, with D maybe TRBD1 (6 bases). Germline-derived CDR1 and CDR2 are SEHNR and FQNEAQ (reference sequence). The CDR3 consists of 15 residues. V was cut by 5 bases and J by 4 bases, with 15 bases left in between. The CDR3: CASSIGRTDKNIQYF. The DNA for the CDR3 is TGTGCCAGCAGCATTGGTCGGACAGATAAAAACATTCAGTACTTC.

This clone was observed a handful of times. The V call is TRBV6-1, the J call TRBJ2-7, with 9 nucleotides matching TRBD1. There are 16 residues in the CDR3. Per germline, CDR1 MNHNS and CDR2 SASEGT. J was trimmed by 4 bases and V by 4 bases; bases with no gene match: 11. The CDR3 DNA follows: TGTGCCAGCAGTGGATGGGGACAGGGCGGCGGGTACGAGCAGTACTTC. Translated, it gives CASSGWGQGGGYEQYF.

This clone turned up a few times. The chain couples TRBV30 to TRBJ2-7; D is possibly TRBD1 (5 bases). The CDR3 consists of 12 residues. Germline CDR1 is GTSNPN and CDR2 is SVGIG (reference sequence). V was trimmed by 4 bases and J by 3 bases, leaving 10 bases between them. The CDR3 here is CAWNAGLYEQYF. CDR3 nucleotide sequence: TGTGCCTGGAATGCAGGGCTCTACGAGCAGTACTTC.

The genes are TRBV29-1 and TRBJ2-1, with 7 bases lining up with TRBD1. Unmatched junction bases numbered 9, after V lost 6 bases and J lost 4 bases. The CDR3 extends over 14 amino acids. Germline assignment: CDR1 SQVTM and CDR2 ANQGSEA. The CDR3 DNA reads TGCAGCGTGTCTCCTCCGACAGGGTACAATGAGCAGTTCTTC. Translating gives CSVSPPTGYNEQFF.